This TCR beta chain was sequenced for a study of blood T cells in healthy people across ages. The amount of total RNA extracted per sample was at least 5.5 micrograms. The study's findings and limits: Whereas aged donors had fewer naive CD4+ cells, long-lived donors had more of them and higher diversity.

V was pared by 0 bases and J by 7 bases, with 5 bases of the junction left unmatched. Germline V gene data show CDR1 as MNHNY and CDR2 as SVGAGI (reference sequence). The CDR3 has 15 residues. A remark on this clonotype: Its antigen is unidentified.

Primers used in a second PCR of about 7 to 12 cycles were a sample-barcoded 5' primer and a J-beta primer mix. Researchers report that a template-switch adaptor with 12 random nucleotides tagged each cDNA molecule. One entry per CDR3 protein results from TCRdb running MiXCR on the 5' RACE reads. Among about 570,000 distinct CDR3 sequences listed, about 26% were seen once. This chain uses TRBV6-6 with TRBJ2-1; TRBD2 matches at 8 bases. This sequence was found in a woman aged 65 to 85 in good health. The sequenced material came from blood. The CDR3 loop is CASSYSGLGRNEQFF. As DNA, the CDR3 is TGTGCCAGCAGTTACTCGGGACTAGGGAGGAATGAGCAGTTCTTC.